One and the same sample provided the 23 T cell receptor beta chains below, sequenced in a study of blood T cells in healthy people across ages. Using a J-beta primer mix together with a sample-barcoded 5' primer, a second PCR was run for roughly 7 to 11 cycles. TCRdb re-analysed the 5' RACE reads in MiXCR, keeping a single row per CDR3 protein. This table holds approximately 1,700,000 distinct CDR3 sequences, about two fifths found once. The sample consisted of blood. The source of these receptors is a human donor in good health.

The chain combines TRBV20-1 with TRBJ1-2; maybe TRBD1 (6 bases). Germline V gene lookup returns CDR1 DFQATT and CDR2 SNEGSKA (reference sequence). The length of the CDR3 is 17 residues. Trimming pared 0 bases from V and 6 bases from J, leaving 23 bases between. In DNA form, the CDR3 reads TGCAGTGCTAGAGATACCTTTGGAGGGGGTGGCTTTGATGGCTACACCTTC. It is translated as CSARDTFGGGGFDGYTF.

This clonotype showed up many times. The chain has TRBV4-1 and TRBJ2-1; D remains ambiguous. V lost 3 bases and J 4 bases, leaving 4 bases between the germline ends. Germline values: CDR1 MGHRA, CDR2 YSYEKL. The CDR3 totals 12 residues. This chain's CDR3 is CASSHLYNEQFF. CDR3 coding DNA: TGCGCCAGCAGCCATCTTTACAATGAGCAGTTCTTC.

Many counts were recorded for this clonotype. V usage is TRBV20-1 and J usage is TRBJ2-5; TRBD1 matches at 7 bases. Germline trimming cut 8 bases from V and 2 bases from J; bases unmatched to any gene: 11. The CDR3 has 14 amino acids. Germline V lookup: CDR1 DFQATT, CDR2 SNEGSKA (reference sequence). The CDR3 DNA reads TGCAGTCACAACCGACAGGGCGTTCAAGAGACCCAGTACTTC. Amino acids: CSHNRQGVQETQYF.

The chain is built from TRBV5-1 and TRBJ2-3, with a weak D call TRBD1 (6 bases). The CDR3 sequence is 15 residues long. Germline lookup yields CDR1 SGHRS and CDR2 YFSETQ. Trimming left V 4 bases short and J 5 bases short, with 17 bases between. CDR3 in amino acids: CASSRNSQGKDTQYF. DNA for the CDR3: TGCGCCAGCAGCCGGAACTCACAGGGTAAAGATACGCAGTATTTT.

This clonotype has a handful of counts. V and J are TRBV4-3 and TRBJ2-7; D ambiguous. V shed 0 bases and J shed 0 bases, with 9 bases lying between them. Germline CDR1 reads LGHNA; CDR2 reads YSLEER. The CDR3 sequence is 15 residues long. In DNA form, the CDR3 reads TGCGCCAGCAGCCAAGATCCTGGGGACTCCTACGAGCAGTACTTC. Residues: CASSQDPGDSYEQYF.

The chain has TRBV2 and TRBJ2-3; maybe TRBD2 (5 bases). The CDR3 runs to 14 residues. V lost 2 bases to trimming and J lost 6 bases, with 12 bases between them. Per germline, CDR1 SNHLY and CDR2 FYNNEI. The DNA for the CDR3 is TGTGCCAGCAGTGAATGGGCTAGCCTGGATACGCAGTATTTT. Translating it yields CASSEWASLDTQYF.

CDR3 DNA sequence: TGCAGTGCTAGTGGATGGGGGACAGGCTACAATGAGCAGTTCTTC. Its protein product is CSASGWGTGYNEQFF. The V call is TRBV20-1, the J call TRBJ2-1; TRBD1 agrees at 8 bases. Germline-derived CDR1 and CDR2 are DFQATT and SNEGSKA (reference sequence). The V gene end was trimmed by 3 bases and the J gene end by 3 bases; junction bases not matched to a gene: 7. The CDR3 contains 15 residues.

V usage is TRBV20-1 and J usage is TRBJ1-2, with D hard to call. Germline V CDR1 and CDR2: DFQATT, SNEGSKA (reference sequence). The CDR3 has 12 amino acids. The germline V and J ends were trimmed by 6 bases and 4 bases, with 12 bases remaining between them. For the CDR3, the DNA is TGCAGTGCAAGCAGCCTTGCCTATGGCTACACCTTC. Its protein is CSASSLAYGYTF.

This rearrangement joins TRBV6-1 to TRBJ2-3; TRBD1 aligns across 8 bases. Germline assignment: CDR1 MNHNS and CDR2 SASEGT. CDR3 length: 11 residues. The V and J ends lost 1 base and 14 bases, in that order; junction bases with no gene match: 2. CDR3 in DNA: TGTGCCAGCAGTGAAGAGCAGGGGGCGTATTTT. Translating gives CASSEEQGAYF.

This clonotype came up once. CDR3 nucleotides: TGTGCCAGCAGCCGGAGTGGCAGGGTAGACGAGCAGTACTTC. It yields the protein CASSRSGRVDEQYF. The chain combines TRBV7-3 with TRBJ2-4; the D gene is possibly TRBD1 (5 bases). The last part of the DNA fits TRBJ2-7 better; the J call may be wrong. The CDR3 consists of 14 residues. CDR1 and CDR2 (germline): SGHTA, FQGTGA.

A word on this clonotype: A much larger clone differs by one base, so this may be a read error. This chain links TRBV20-1 with TRBJ2-1; 8 positions agree with TRBD1. CDR3 length equals 14 residues. Trimming took 0 bases from V and 6 from J; bases not matched to a gene: 4. Germline-derived CDR1 and CDR2 are DFQATT and SNEGSKA (reference sequence). The CDR3 loop is CSAREWTGINEQFF. The CDR3 region has the DNA TGCAGTGCTAGAGAATGGACAGGGATCAATGAGCAGTTCTTC.

V usage is TRBV9 and J usage is TRBJ2-5; D possibly corresponds to TRBD1 (6 bases). V dropped 3 bases and J dropped 3 bases, with 27 bases sitting between them. Germline V CDR1 and CDR2: SGDLS, YYNGEE. CDR3 length equals 19 residues. CDR3 nucleotide sequence: TGTGCCAGCAGCGGTACAATCAACAGGGTCCCCGAATCGGAAGAGACCCAGTACTTC. This encodes CASSGTINRVPESEETQYF.

This sequence joins TRBV28 and TRBJ2-3; unclear D gene. The CDR3 covers 14 residues. Trimming removed 3 bases at V and 8 bases at J, with 15 bases between. Germline V gene sequence: CDR1 MDHEN, CDR2 SYDVKM. The CDR3: CASSLGQARTTQYF. The CDR3 bases are TGTGCCAGCAGTTTGGGTCAAGCCAGAACTACGCAGTATTTT.

This clonotype showed up just a few times. This chain connects TRBV9 to TRBJ2-1; the match to TRBD2 covers 7 bases. With 2 bases clipped from V and 4 bases from J, the junction kept 6 bases outside the gene matches. This CDR3 contains 15 residues. Per germline, CDR1 SGDLS and CDR2 YYNGEE. The CDR3 is CASSVNSGEYNEQFF. CDR3 bases: TGTGCCAGCAGCGTGAACAGCGGGGAGTACAATGAGCAGTTCTTC.

This clonotype occurred a few times. The chain joins TRBV15 to TRBJ2-7; the D gene is possibly TRBD2 (6 bases). The V and J ends lost 5 bases and 2 bases respectively, with 25 bases between them. CDR3 size: 18 residues. The V gene's germline CDR1 is LNHNV and CDR2 YYDKDF (reference sequence). This chain's CDR3 is CATSRLGLGAVVPYEQYF. Here the CDR3 DNA reads TGTGCCACCAGCCGACTAGGCTTAGGGGCCGTGGTTCCCTACGAGCAGTACTTC.

V and J are TRBV7-2 and TRBJ1-4, with D tentatively TRBD1 (6 bases). V shed 4 bases and J shed 7 bases, with 13 bases lying between them. Germline-derived CDR1 and CDR2 are SGHTA and FQGNSA. This CDR3 is 14 amino acids long. The CDR3 DNA is TGTGCCAGCAGCTGGGGGGCCGGGGCTGAAAAACTGTTTTTT. This gives the protein CASSWGAGAEKLFF.

The chain uses TRBV5-6 and TRBJ2-2; D is undetermined. The CDR3 sequence is 14 residues long. CDR1 SGHDT and CDR2 YYEEEE come from the germline V gene. V was shortened by 3 bases and J by 2 bases, with 8 bases between the two germline ends. The CDR3 coding sequence is TGTGCCAGCAGCTGGGTCCCTAACACCGGGGAGCTGTTTTTT. This gives the protein CASSWVPNTGELFF.

The chain is built from TRBV7-9 and TRBJ2-7; TRBD2 matches at 10 bases. Trimming removed 0 bases from V and 5 bases from J; junction bases left unmatched: 7. This CDR3 spans 16 amino acids. Germline CDR1 SEHNR, CDR2 FQNEAQ (reference sequence). In DNA, the CDR3 is TGTGCCAGCAGCTTAGCGGCCGCTAGCGGGGGCCACGAGCAGTACTTC. As protein: CASSLAAASGGHEQYF.

Remarks on this clonotype: The junction departs from germline at one end; a sequencing error may be responsible. V gene TRBV5-1 combines with J gene TRBJ2-3; weak D call: TRBD2 (5 bases). Germline V gives CDR1 SGHRS, CDR2 YFSETQ. The CDR3 has 15 amino acids. Written as DNA, the CDR3 is TGCGCCAGCAGCTTGGACGGGGATGTCACAGATACACAGTATTTT. Translation: CASSLDGDVTDTQYF.

This clonotype was counted a few times. Germline is not matched at one junction end, which may reflect a read error. V and J are TRBV7-9 and TRBJ1-2, with D possibly TRBD1 on 6 matching bases. This CDR3 is built from 14 residues. Germline V gene data show CDR1 as SEHNR and CDR2 as FQNEAQ (reference sequence). Here the CDR3 DNA reads TGTGCCGGCAGGAACACAGGGTCGGACTATGGCTACACCTTC. It yields the protein CAGRNTGSDYGYTF.

The chain employs TRBV15 and TRBJ2-1, with D possibly matching TRBD2 (5 bases). The germline V gene encodes CDR1 LNHNV and CDR2 YYDKDF (reference sequence). The CDR3 length is 12 residues. Trimming shortened V by 5 bases and J by 13 bases, and 15 bases separated the two germline ends. The CDR3 DNA is TGTGCCACCAGCCGTGCTCGGGGTGTTCAGTTCTTC. Amino acid sequence: CATSRARGVQFF.

This clonotype has more than one count but fewer than ten. V gene TRBV15 combines with J gene TRBJ2-5, with 7 bases aligning to TRBD1. The V and J ends lost 1 base and 4 bases, in that order; junction bases with no gene match: 6. CDR3 length equals 15 residues. In germline, CDR1 is LNHNV, CDR2 YYDKDF (reference sequence). Here the CDR3 reads CATSRVGRGTETQYF. In DNA, the CDR3 is TGTGCCACCAGCAGAGTGGGCAGGGGGACAGAGACCCAGTACTTC.

On this clonotype itself: One end of the junction does not line up with germline, which may come from a read error. The chain employs TRBV5-6 and TRBJ1-5, with D perhaps matching TRBD1 (5 bases). Per the germline V gene, CDR1 is SGHDT and CDR2 is YYEEEE. This CDR3 spans 13 amino acids. The DNA of the CDR3 is TGTGCCGGCAGCTTGGGGACTAATCAGCCCCAGCATTTT. It encodes CAGSLGTNQPQHF.